This TCR beta chain was sequenced for a study of cytomegalovirus exposure and HLA in healthy donors. Study-level findings and limits: Apart from CMV serostatus, no immune exposure information was available. Researchers counted 164 TCR beta chains as cytomegalovirus-associated.

The primer mix had 60 Vbeta and 13 Jbeta primers. Profiling relied on immunoSEQ multiplex PCR, and the TCRdb table lists in-frame clones only, not all of them. Among about 130,000 clones listed, approximately 70% were seen once. Those who donated were healthy bone marrow donors. Concerning this clone itself: What it binds is unknown.

The origin of this receptor is a man aged 55 to 69 in good health and CMV-seropositive. The sample taken for sequencing was PBMCs.

CDR3 coding DNA: TGTGCCTGGACTCCGATGGGCTGGATGGACACTGAAGCTTTCTTT. Its translation: CAWTPMGWMDTEAFF. V and J are TRBV30 and TRBJ1-1; D ambiguous. This CDR3 comprises 15 residues. The V end was cut by 4 bases, the J end by 3 bases, with 18 bases between. Germline CDR1 and CDR2: GTSNPN and SVGIG (reference sequence).